The source of this T cell receptor beta chain is a study of beta chain features in type 1 diabetes. This clone was found once. Its target is not known. The same CDR3 is also encoded by other DNA sequences in this sample. Sorting of CD4+ naive, central memory, regulatory and stem cell-like memory cells was performed via CD45RO/CCR7/CD25/CD127/CD95/CD27. Investigators reverse transcribed all isolated RNA, so they sequenced expressed TCRB transcripts. Clones were read by immunoSEQ multiplex PCR, and TCRdb kept only the in-frame ones, dropping some. This sample has nearly 250,000 clones, with 68% found just once. The study's findings and limits: At VDJ recombination sites, type 1 diabetes patients had fewer insertions and more deleted nucleotides. Shorter TCRB CDR3s, moderately but significantly so, were found in Type 1 diabetes patients in all four CD4+ subsets. Across patients, naive, central memory and Treg TCRB repertoires exhibited apparently greater similarity than was observed across healthy donors.

Trimming left V 2 bases short and J 1 base short, with 5 bases between. CDR3 length equals 13 residues. Germline V gives CDR1 SEHNR, CDR2 FQNEAQ (reference sequence). The sample was naive CD4+ T cells from blood. The chain has TRBV7-9 and TRBJ1-1; D uncertain. The origin of this receptor is a man aged 25-45 years in good health. CDR3 DNA sequence: TGTGCCAGCAGCTTAACGGGGAACACTGAAGCTTTCTTT. This gives the protein CASSLTGNTEAFF.